Following are 10 T cell receptor beta chains from one sample sequenced in a study of blood T cell repertoires in COVID-19. Assay: immunoSEQ multiplex PCR; the TCRdb copy retains only in-frame clones and omits some. Of roughly 170,000 clones in the sample, roughly 90% were seen once. Sequenced: peripheral blood. The source is a man between 65 and 79 years old with active or convalescent COVID-19.

The chain uses TRBV6-6 and TRBJ1-5; no reliable D call. This CDR3 contains 13 residues. V was shortened by 3 bases and J by 4 bases, with 7 bases between the two germline ends. Germline V CDR1 and CDR2: MNHNY, SVGAGI (reference sequence). The CDR3 DNA reads as TGTGCCAGCAGTTATAAACAGAATCAGCCCCAGCATTTT. Translating gives CASSYKQNQPQHF.

The table lists this clone with a few counts. This chain connects TRBV28 to TRBJ1-2; TRBD1 aligns across 9 bases. The V gene end was trimmed by 5 bases and the J gene end by 1 base; junction bases not matched to a gene: 17. Germline lookup yields CDR1 MDHEN and CDR2 SYDVKM. This CDR3 is 19 amino acids long. The CDR3: CASSPSGTGSQIDNYGYTF. The CDR3 DNA reads TGTGCCAGCAGTCCCTCCGGGACAGGGAGCCAAATAGATAACTATGGCTACACCTTC.

V is TRBV27 and J is TRBJ2-7; 8 bases agree with TRBD2. The junction had 7 bases not matched to a gene; V was cut back by 3 bases and J by 3 bases. The CDR3 has 15 amino acids. Per germline, CDR1 MNHEY and CDR2 SMNVEV (reference sequence). The CDR3 region has the DNA TGTGCCAGCAGTTTGGGGGCGGGAGGAGACTACGAGCAGTACTTC. This codes for CASSLGAGGDYEQYF.

The rearrangement joins TRBV24-1 to TRBJ1-5; no firm D call. The length of the CDR3 is 12 residues. V shed 8 bases and J shed 0 bases, with 4 bases lying between them. In germline, CDR1 is KGHDR, CDR2 SFDVKD. As DNA, the CDR3 is TGTGCCACCACAGATAGCAATCAGCCCCAGCATTTT. Protein sequence: CATTDSNQPQHF.

The chain is built from TRBV28 and TRBJ2-7; D gene unclear. Germline CDR1 reads MDHEN; CDR2 reads SYDVKM. This CDR3 region has 11 residues. Between the trimmed V and J ends, which lost 1 base and 4 bases, there was a span of 2 bases. The CDR3 DNA reads as TGTGCCAGCAGTTTATTATACGAGCAGTACTTC. Protein: CASSLLYEQYF.

This clone appeared a single time. The chain uses TRBV7-2 and TRBJ2-7, with a possible D match to TRBD1 (6 bases). CDR3 length equals 13 residues. Germline V lookup: CDR1 SGHTA, CDR2 FQGNSA. The V gene lost 3 bases and the J gene lost 4 bases, with 10 bases spanning the gap. The CDR3 sequence is CASSLRTEYEQYF. The DNA for the CDR3 is TGTGCCAGCAGCTTGAGGACAGAGTACGAGCAGTACTTC.

The J gene is TRBJ2-7, the V gene TRBV4-3, with TRBD1 identical over 10 bases. The CDR3 totals 15 residues. V dropped 2 bases and J dropped 5; count of bases not matched to a gene: 6. Germline assignment: CDR1 LGHNA and CDR2 YSLEER. CDR3 DNA: TGCGCCAGCAGCCAACAGACAGGGGGCGGGGACGAGCAGTACTTC. It translates to CASSQQTGGGDEQYF.

The chain recombines TRBV7-2 with TRBJ1-1, with D possibly being TRBD1 (6 bases). This CDR3 region has 14 residues. Germline CDR1 is SGHTA and CDR2 is FQGNSA. V lost 8 bases to trimming and J lost 0 bases, with 13 bases between them. The CDR3 loop is CASGAGQLNTEAFF. In DNA, the CDR3 is TGTGCCAGCGGGGCCGGACAGTTGAACACTGAAGCTTTCTTT.

This clone was picked up one time. The chain carries TRBV28 and TRBJ2-6; D gene ambiguous. The CDR3 is made up of 14 amino acids. Germline CDR1 reads MDHEN; CDR2 reads SYDVKM. Trimming removed 5 bases at V and 0 bases at J, with 5 bases between. The CDR3 protein is CASSEPSGANVLTF. The CDR3 DNA follows: TGTGCCAGCAGTGAGCCCTCTGGGGCCAACGTCCTGACTTTC.

The chain carries TRBV3-1 (or the pseudogene TRBV3-2) and TRBJ1-3; D is undetermined. V was shortened by 5 bases and J by 0 bases, with 17 bases between the two germline ends. This CDR3 has 17 residues. The germline V gene encodes CDR1 LGHDT and CDR2 YNNKEL (reference sequence). CDR3 bases: TGTGCCAGCAGCGCGAGCGCCCCTATGATCTCTGGAAACACCATATATTTT. Amino acids: CASSASAPMISGNTIYF.